This TCR beta chain was documented in a study of blood T cell repertoires in COVID-19. Study-wide context: COVID-19 samples from acute and convalescent phases originated in the United States, Italy and Spain. T cells, B-cell-depleted T cells, or PBMCs supplied cDNA or gDNA.

The CDR3 consists of 12 residues. Trimming shortened V by 6 bases and J by 6 bases, and 11 bases separated the two germline ends. Authors' analysis steps: Amplification of reference gene primers was used by the study to estimate nucleated cell counts. Measured with immunoSEQ multiplex PCR; TCRdb has only the in-frame clones, and not every one. D and trimming were read from the DNA, whereas the V and J calls and clone size are those reported in that table. The table shows under 45,000 clones, with more than 90% occurring only once. Sequenced input: peripheral blood. The V and J genes are TRBV12-3 or TRBV12-4 and TRBJ1-1; TRBD1 is a possible D gene (5 bases). This sequence was found in a man aged 60 to 69 with active or convalescent COVID-19. The CDR3 reads CASSLDSSEAFF. As DNA, the CDR3 is TGTGCCAGCAGCCTCGACAGCTCTGAAGCTTTCTTT.